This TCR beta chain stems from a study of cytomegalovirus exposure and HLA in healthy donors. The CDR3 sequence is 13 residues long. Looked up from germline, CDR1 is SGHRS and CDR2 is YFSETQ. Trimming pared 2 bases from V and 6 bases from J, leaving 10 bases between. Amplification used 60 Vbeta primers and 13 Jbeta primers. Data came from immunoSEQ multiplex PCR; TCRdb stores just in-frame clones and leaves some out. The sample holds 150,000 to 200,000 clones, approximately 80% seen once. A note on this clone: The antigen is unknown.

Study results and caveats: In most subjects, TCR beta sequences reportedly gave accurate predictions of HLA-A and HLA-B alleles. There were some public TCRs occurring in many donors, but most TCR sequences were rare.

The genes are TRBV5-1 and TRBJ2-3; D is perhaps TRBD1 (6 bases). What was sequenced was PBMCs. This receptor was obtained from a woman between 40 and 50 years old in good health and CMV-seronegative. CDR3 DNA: TGCGCCAGCAGCTTAACAGGGACGGATACGCAGTATTTT. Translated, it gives CASSLTGTDTQYF.